This T cell receptor beta chain was retrieved from a study of patients with pleural tuberculosis. The CDR3 contains 14 residues. CDR1 SGHAT and CDR2 FQNNGV come from the germline V gene. With 1 base removed from V and 1 base from J, the gap between germline ends came to 8 bases. TCRdb reprocessed the reads via MiXCR and lists one record per CDR3 protein. In the table there are around 50,000 distinct CDR3 sequences, less than 9.5% of which are singletons. This clonotype has only a few counts. The chain carries TRBV11-2 and TRBJ2-7; D is unresolved. This TCR was sampled from a human donor with pleural tuberculosis. Written as DNA, the CDR3 is TGTGCCAGCAGCTTAGTGGTTTATTCCTACGAGCAGTACTTC. It yields the protein CASSLVVYSYEQYF.